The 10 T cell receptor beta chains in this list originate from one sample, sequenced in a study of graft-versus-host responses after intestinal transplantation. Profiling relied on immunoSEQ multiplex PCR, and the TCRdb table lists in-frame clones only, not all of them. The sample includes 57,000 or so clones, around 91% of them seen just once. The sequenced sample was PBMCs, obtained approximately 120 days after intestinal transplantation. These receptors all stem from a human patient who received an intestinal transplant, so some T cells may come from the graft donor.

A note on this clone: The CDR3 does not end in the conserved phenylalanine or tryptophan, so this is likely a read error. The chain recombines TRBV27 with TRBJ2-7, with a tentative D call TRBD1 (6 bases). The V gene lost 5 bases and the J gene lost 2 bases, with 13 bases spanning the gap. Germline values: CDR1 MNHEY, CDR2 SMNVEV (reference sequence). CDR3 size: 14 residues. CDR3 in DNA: TGTGCCAGCAGTGGAATGGGGGCCACCTACGAGCAGTACCTC. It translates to CASSGMGATYEQYL.

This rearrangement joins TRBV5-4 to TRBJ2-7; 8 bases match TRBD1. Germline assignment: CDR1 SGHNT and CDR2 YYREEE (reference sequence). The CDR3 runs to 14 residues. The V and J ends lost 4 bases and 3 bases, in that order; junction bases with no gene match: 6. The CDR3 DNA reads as TGTGCCAGCAGCACTAGGACAGGGTTCTACGAGCAGTACTTC. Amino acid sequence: CASSTRTGFYEQYF.

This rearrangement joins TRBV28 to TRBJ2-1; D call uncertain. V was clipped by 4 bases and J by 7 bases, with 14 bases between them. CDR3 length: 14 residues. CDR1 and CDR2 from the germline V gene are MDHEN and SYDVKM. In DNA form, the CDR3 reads TGTGCCAGCAGTTCCCCGACGGGTCGAAATGAGCAGTTCTTC. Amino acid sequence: CASSSPTGRNEQFF.

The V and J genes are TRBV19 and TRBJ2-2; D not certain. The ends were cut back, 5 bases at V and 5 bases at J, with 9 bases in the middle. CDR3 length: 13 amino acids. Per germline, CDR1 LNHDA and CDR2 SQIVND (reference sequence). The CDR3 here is CASSQGSTGELFF. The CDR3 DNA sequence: TGTGCCAGTAGTCAAGGTTCAACCGGGGAGCTGTTTTTT.

CDR3 residues: CASSLADRDGTGELFF. The DNA for the CDR3 is TGCGCCAGCAGCTTGGCGGACAGGGATGGGACCGGGGAGCTGTTTTTT. The chain links TRBV5-1 to TRBJ2-2, with 8 bases identical to TRBD1. J gave up 5 bases and V 0 bases, and 6 bases lay outside the gene matches. Per the germline V gene, CDR1 is SGHRS and CDR2 is YFSETQ. The CDR3 is 16 amino acids.

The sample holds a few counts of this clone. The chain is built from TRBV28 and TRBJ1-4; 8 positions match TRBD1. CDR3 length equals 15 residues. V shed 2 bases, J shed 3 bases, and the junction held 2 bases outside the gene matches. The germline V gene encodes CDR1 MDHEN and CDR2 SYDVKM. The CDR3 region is CASSLEQGANEKLFF. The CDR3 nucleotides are TGTGCCAGCAGTTTAGAACAGGGGGCTAATGAAAAACTGTTTTTT.

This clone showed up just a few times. The CDR3 protein is CASSQPTGYEQYF. CDR3 sequence (DNA): TGCGCCAGCAGCCAACCAACTGGGTACGAGCAGTACTTC. The chain combines TRBV4-1 with TRBJ2-7; D is unresolved. CDR1 is MGHRA and CDR2 is YSYEKL in the germline V gene. CDR3 length equals 13 residues. Trimming removed 2 bases at V and 4 bases at J, with 9 bases between.

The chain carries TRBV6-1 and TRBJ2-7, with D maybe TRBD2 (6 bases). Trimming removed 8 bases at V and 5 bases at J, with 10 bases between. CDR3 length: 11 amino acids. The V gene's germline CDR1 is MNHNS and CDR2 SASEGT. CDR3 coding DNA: TGTGCCAGCCGGCGGGAACACGAGCAGTACTTC. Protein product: CASRREHEQYF.

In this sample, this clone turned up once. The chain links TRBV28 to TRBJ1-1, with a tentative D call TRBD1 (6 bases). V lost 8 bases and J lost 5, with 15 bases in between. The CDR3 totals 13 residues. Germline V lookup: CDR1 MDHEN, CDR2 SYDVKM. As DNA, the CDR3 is TGTGCCAGCTCCAGGGGAGATGGGACTGAAGCTTTCTTT. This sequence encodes CASSRGDGTEAFF.

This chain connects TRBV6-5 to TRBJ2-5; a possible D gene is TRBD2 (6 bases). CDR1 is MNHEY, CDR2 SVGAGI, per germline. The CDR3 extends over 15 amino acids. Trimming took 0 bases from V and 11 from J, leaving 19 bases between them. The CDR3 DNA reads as TGTGCCAGCAGTTACTCGAAGCTCAGGCCGGGGGAGCAGTACTTC. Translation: CASSYSKLRPGEQYF.